The rows below give T cell receptor beta chains drawn from one sample of a study of CD8+CD57+ T cells in acquired aplastic anemia. In TCRdb, the reads were re-called with MiXCR into one record per CDR3 protein. The sample has some 190,000 distinct CDR3 sequences; roughly half are singletons. The sequenced sample consisted of sorted CD4+, CD8+, or CD8+CD57+ T cells (not recorded which) from PBMCs. The source is a human donor in good health, serving as a control. Each CDR3 is given with its conserved first and last residue. Each record gives: D gene, CDR3 length, V gene, clone size, J gene, CDR3 protein, CDR3 DNA. D genes are given only for firm matches. Not all rows give a size; the values are once, few, many and, for expanded clones, a class.

d_gene: NA; len: 16; v_gene: TRBV7-2; abundance: NA; j_gene: TRBJ2-3; CDR3aa: CASSFTGFTSTDTQYF; CDR3nt: TGTGCCAGCAGCTTCACAGGGTTCACCAGCACAGATACGCAGTATTTT
d_gene: NA; len: 14; v_gene: TRBV9; abundance: NA; j_gene: TRBJ1-5; CDR3aa: CASTGVGDYQPQHF; CDR3nt: TGTGCCAGCACGGGGGTGGGGGACTATCAGCCCCAGCATTTT
d_gene: TRBD1; len: 15; v_gene: TRBV25-1; abundance: NA; j_gene: TRBJ1-1; CDR3aa: CASSGGQGRHTEAFF; CDR3nt: TGTGCCAGCAGTGGGGGACAGGGCCGTCACACTGAAGCTTTCTTT
d_gene: NA; len: 14; v_gene: TRBV9; abundance: NA; j_gene: TRBJ2-7; CDR3aa: CATSANGDSYEQYF; CDR3nt: TGTGCCACCAGTGCTAACGGGGACTCCTACGAGCAGTACTTC
d_gene: NA; len: 13; v_gene: TRBV10-1; abundance: NA; j_gene: TRBJ1-1; CDR3aa: CASSPTGILEAFF; CDR3nt: TGCGCCAGCAGTCCCACAGGGATTCTTGAAGCTTTCTTT
d_gene: NA; len: 15; v_gene: TRBV10-1; abundance: NA; j_gene: TRBJ1-1; CDR3aa: CASSETRWWNTEAFF; CDR3nt: TGCGCCAGCAGTGAAACCAGATGGTGGAACACTGAAGCTTTCTTT
d_gene: TRBD2; len: 14; v_gene: TRBV7-9; abundance: NA; j_gene: TRBJ2-7; CDR3aa: CASSLRLAAYEQYF; CDR3nt: TGTGCCAGCAGCTTAAGACTAGCAGCTTACGAGCAGTACTTC
d_gene: TRBD1; len: 16; v_gene: TRBV5-1; abundance: many; j_gene: TRBJ2-5; CDR3aa: CASSWDSPEDGETQYF; CDR3nt: TGCGCCAGCAGCTGGGACAGCCCTGAGGATGGTGAGACCCAGTACTTC
d_gene: TRBD1; len: 16; v_gene: TRBV15; abundance: NA; j_gene: TRBJ1-2; CDR3aa: CATSRAPGQGTSGYTF; CDR3nt: TGTGCCACCAGCAGAGCTCCGGGACAGGGAACCTCGGGCTACACCTTC
d_gene: TRBD2; len: 17; v_gene: TRBV19; abundance: many; j_gene: TRBJ2-1; CDR3aa: CASSIGLAGYSYNEQFF; CDR3nt: TGTGCCAGTAGTATAGGCCTAGCGGGATACTCCTACAATGAGCAGTTCTTC
d_gene: NA; len: 13; v_gene: TRBV7-9; abundance: NA; j_gene: TRBJ1-6; CDR3aa: CASSLLADSPLHF; CDR3nt: TGTGCCAGCAGCTTATTAGCGGACTCACCCCTCCACTTT
d_gene: NA; len: 15; v_gene: TRBV15; abundance: NA; j_gene: TRBJ2-5; CDR3aa: CATSRINRVGETQYF; CDR3nt: TGTGCCACCAGCAGAATAAACAGGGTGGGGGAGACCCAGTACTTC
d_gene: TRBD2; len: 15; v_gene: TRBV7-9; abundance: NA; j_gene: TRBJ2-5; CDR3aa: CASSLSGEGEETQYF; CDR3nt: TGTGCCAGCAGCTTATCGGGGGAGGGTGAAGAGACCCAGTACTTC
d_gene: NA; len: 15; v_gene: TRBV4-2; abundance: many; j_gene: TRBJ1-5; CDR3aa: CASSLDDSKNQPQHF; CDR3nt: TGTGCCAGCAGCCTCGATGACAGCAAGAATCAGCCCCAGCATTTT
d_gene: NA; len: 13; v_gene: TRBV7-3; abundance: NA; j_gene: TRBJ2-7; CDR3aa: CASSADSRNEQYF; CDR3nt: TGTGCCAGCAGCGCTGACAGTAGGAACGAGCAGTACTTC
d_gene: NA; len: 14; v_gene: TRBV9; abundance: NA; j_gene: TRBJ2-3; CDR3aa: CASSVEARTDTQYF; CDR3nt: TGTGCCAGCAGCGTAGAAGCTCGCACAGATACGCAGTATTTT
d_gene: TRBD1; len: 15; v_gene: TRBV4-1; abundance: many; j_gene: TRBJ2-7; CDR3aa: CASSSGTGGAYEQYF; CDR3nt: TGCGCCAGCAGTTCTGGGACAGGGGGTGCCTACGAGCAGTACTTC
d_gene: NA; len: 11; v_gene: TRBV12-3/TRBV12-4; abundance: NA; j_gene: TRBJ2-5; CDR3aa: CASSLGVTQYF; CDR3nt: TGTGCCAGCAGTCTGGGGGTGACCCAGTACTTC
d_gene: TRBD2; len: 17; v_gene: TRBV10-3; abundance: NA; j_gene: TRBJ2-5; CDR3aa: CAISGQTSGGAMETQYF; CDR3nt: TGTGCCATCAGTGGTCAGACTAGCGGGGGGGCGATGGAGACCCAGTACTTC
d_gene: NA; len: 19; v_gene: TRBV6-5; abundance: many; j_gene: TRBJ1-6; CDR3aa: CASMRGLGNRVGYNSPLHF; CDR3nt: TGTGCCAGCATGCGGGGCCTCGGCAACAGGGTCGGCTATAATTCACCCCTCCACTTT
d_gene: NA; len: 17; v_gene: TRBV20-1; abundance: NA; j_gene: TRBJ1-6; CDR3aa: CSASSPSMGGGNSPLRF; CDR3nt: TGCAGTGCTAGTAGTCCGAGCATGGGAGGTGGAAATTCACCCCTCCGCTTT
d_gene: NA; len: 18; v_gene: TRBV5-5; abundance: many; j_gene: TRBJ2-7; CDR3aa: CASSLKRGTGTATYEQYF; CDR3nt: TGTGCCAGCAGCTTGAAACGGGGAACCGGGACCGCCACCTACGAGCAGTACTTC
d_gene: TRBD1; len: 15; v_gene: TRBV10-3; abundance: NA; j_gene: TRBJ1-5; CDR3aa: CATGTGVNSNQPQHF; CDR3nt: TGTGCCACCGGGACAGGCGTTAATAGCAATCAGCCCCAGCATTTT
d_gene: TRBD1; len: 15; v_gene: TRBV12-3/TRBV12-4; abundance: NA; j_gene: TRBJ1-2; CDR3aa: CASSPRTGELYGYTF; CDR3nt: TGTGCCAGCAGCCCACGGACAGGGGAGTTGTATGGCTACACCTTC
d_gene: TRBD1; len: 14; v_gene: TRBV20-1; abundance: many; j_gene: TRBJ1-2; CDR3aa: CSARRGQGAEGYTF; CDR3nt: TGCAGTGCTAGACGGGGACAGGGGGCAGAGGGCTACACCTTC
d_gene: NA; len: 15; v_gene: TRBV6-1; abundance: many; j_gene: TRBJ1-5; CDR3aa: CASKRGAQGDQPQHF; CDR3nt: TGTGCCAGCAAGAGGGGCGCGCAGGGTGATCAGCCCCAGCATTTT
d_gene: NA; len: 16; v_gene: TRBV6-2/TRBV6-3; abundance: NA; j_gene: TRBJ1-2; CDR3aa: CASSTPNRVSNYGYTF; CDR3nt: TGTGCCAGCAGCACCCCGAACAGGGTTTCTAACTATGGCTACACCTTC
d_gene: TRBD1; len: 12; v_gene: TRBV10-1; abundance: once; j_gene: TRBJ1-2; CDR3aa: CATSGDRGGYTF; CDR3nt: TGCGCCACCTCAGGGGACAGGGGTGGCTACACCTTC
d_gene: NA; len: 16; v_gene: TRBV20-1; abundance: few; j_gene: TRBJ1-2; CDR3aa: CSARDPAGGLGYGYTF; CDR3nt: TGCAGTGCTAGAGATCCGGCCGGGGGGCTAGGGTATGGCTACACCTTC
d_gene: NA; len: 14; v_gene: TRBV4-1; abundance: NA; j_gene: TRBJ1-4; CDR3aa: CASSQGSGDEKLFF; CDR3nt: TGCGCCAGCAGCCAAGGTTCAGGTGATGAAAAACTGTTTTTT
d_gene: NA; len: 17; v_gene: TRBV7-2; abundance: NA; j_gene: TRBJ1-1; CDR3aa: CASSQVQDRPLNTEAFF; CDR3nt: TGCGCCAGCAGCCAAGTCCAAGACAGGCCTTTGAACACTGAAGCTTTCTTT
d_gene: NA; len: 16; v_gene: TRBV7-6; abundance: NA; j_gene: TRBJ2-2; CDR3aa: CAGSPRPGVGTGELFF; CDR3nt: TGTGCCGGCAGCCCCAGACCGGGGGTAGGCACCGGGGAGCTGTTTTTT
d_gene: TRBD1; len: 13; v_gene: TRBV2; abundance: many; j_gene: TRBJ2-7; CDR3aa: CASSGTGLYEQYF; CDR3nt: TGTGCCAGCAGCGGGACAGGGCTGTACGAGCAGTACTTC
d_gene: NA; len: 15; v_gene: TRBV19; abundance: NA; j_gene: TRBJ1-1; CDR3aa: CASSTTRRGNTEAFF; CDR3nt: TGTGCCAGTAGTACGACCAGGCGAGGGAACACTGAAGCTTTCTTT
d_gene: TRBD1; len: 13; v_gene: TRBV20-1; abundance: once; j_gene: TRBJ1-2; CDR3aa: CSARERQGPSYTF; CDR3nt: TGCAGTGCTAGAGAGAGACAGGGTCCTAGCTACACCTTC
d_gene: NA; len: 12; v_gene: TRBV20-1; abundance: many; j_gene: TRBJ2-1; CDR3aa: CSARDLDPSQFF; CDR3nt: TGCAGTGCTAGAGATCTTGACCCCTCGCAGTTCTTC
d_gene: NA; len: 8; v_gene: TRBV6-6; abundance: NA; j_gene: TRBJ2-2; CDR3aa: CVTRELFF; CDR3nt: TGTGTCACCCGGGAGCTGTTTTTT
d_gene: NA; len: 15; v_gene: TRBV29-1; abundance: NA; j_gene: TRBJ1-1; CDR3aa: CSVALDPGAYTEAFF; CDR3nt: TGCAGCGTTGCCTTGGACCCCGGGGCCTACACTGAAGCTTTCTTT
d_gene: NA; len: 16; v_gene: TRBV6-2/TRBV6-3; abundance: many; j_gene: TRBJ2-5; CDR3aa: CASSGRDSRRGGTQYF; CDR3nt: TGTGCCAGCAGTGGTAGGGACAGTCGTCGGGGAGGGACCCAGTACTTC
d_gene: NA; len: 13; v_gene: TRBV7-7; abundance: many; j_gene: TRBJ2-2; CDR3aa: CASSLEDTGELFF; CDR3nt: TGTGCTAGCAGCTTAGAGGACACCGGGGAGCTGTTTTTT
d_gene: NA; len: 15; v_gene: TRBV19; abundance: NA; j_gene: TRBJ1-1; CDR3aa: CASSMVQGKSTEAFF; CDR3nt: TGTGCCAGTAGTATGGTCCAGGGCAAGAGCACTGAAGCCTTCTTT
d_gene: TRBD1; len: 14; v_gene: TRBV24-1; abundance: NA; j_gene: TRBJ2-5; CDR3aa: CATSVGQARETQYF; CDR3nt: TGTGCCACCAGCGTGGGACAGGCCCGCGAGACCCAGTACTTC
d_gene: TRBD2; len: 14; v_gene: TRBV10-3; abundance: many; j_gene: TRBJ2-3; CDR3aa: CAITAGGPTDTQYF; CDR3nt: TGTGCCATCACGGCGGGGGGCCCCACAGATACGCAGTATTTT